The clone carrying this T cell receptor (beta chain) was seen at least ten times. Its antigen is currently unknown. This specimen comes from a study of breast tumors, draining lymph nodes, adjacent tissues. Study results and caveats: Compared with basal-like, luminal-like tumors shared significantly more repertoire with nontumor tissue. Compared with lymph nodes, tumors were less diverse; compared with nontumor tissue, more.

V was shortened by 0 bases and J by 6 bases, with 16 bases between the two germline ends. Per germline, CDR1 SGHDT and CDR2 YYEEEE. The CDR3 contains 16 residues. TCRdb ran MiXCR on the multiplex PCR reads and lists one entry per CDR3 protein. This table has 150,000 to 200,000 distinct CDR3 sequences, about 34% appearing once. Axillary draining lymph nodes of breast cancer patients supplied the node samples. The sequence was obtained from a female donor with breast cancer. Some clones in this sample may be carry-over from other donors' samples. The V and J genes are TRBV5-6 and TRBJ2-1; no definite D call. The sequencing sample was made of axillary lymph node tissue. CDR3 sequence: CASSLVGPGVGNEQFF. CDR3 sequence (DNA): TGTGCCAGCAGCTTGGTTGGGCCTGGAGTGGGCAATGAGCAGTTCTTC.